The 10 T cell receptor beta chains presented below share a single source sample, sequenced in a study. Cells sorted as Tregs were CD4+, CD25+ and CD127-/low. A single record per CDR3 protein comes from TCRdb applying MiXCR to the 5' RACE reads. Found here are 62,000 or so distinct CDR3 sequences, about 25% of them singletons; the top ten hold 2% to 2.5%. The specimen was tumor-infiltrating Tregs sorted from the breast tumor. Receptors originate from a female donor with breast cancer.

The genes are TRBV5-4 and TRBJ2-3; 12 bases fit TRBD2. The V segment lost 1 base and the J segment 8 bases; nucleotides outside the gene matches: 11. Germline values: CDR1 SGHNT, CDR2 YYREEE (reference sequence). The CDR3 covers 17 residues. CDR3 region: CASSLRLAGAGLGTQYF. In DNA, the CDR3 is TGTGCCAGCAGCTTGCGACTAGCGGGAGCTGGTCTGGGTACGCAGTATTTT.

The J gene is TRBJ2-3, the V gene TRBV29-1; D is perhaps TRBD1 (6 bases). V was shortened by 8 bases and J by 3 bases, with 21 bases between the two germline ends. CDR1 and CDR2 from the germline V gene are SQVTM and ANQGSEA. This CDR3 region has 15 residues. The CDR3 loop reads CSIKSVPDRTDTQYF. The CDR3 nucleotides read TGCAGCATCAAAAGTGTTCCGGACAGAACAGATACGCAGTATTTT.

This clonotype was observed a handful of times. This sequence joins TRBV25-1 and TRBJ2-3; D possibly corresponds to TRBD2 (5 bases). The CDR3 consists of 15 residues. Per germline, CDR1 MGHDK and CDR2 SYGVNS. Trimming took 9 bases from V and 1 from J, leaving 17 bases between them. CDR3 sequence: CASSGGPSGTDTQYF. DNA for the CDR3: TGTGCCAGTTCCGGAGGACCCTCGGGCACAGATACGCAGTATTTT.

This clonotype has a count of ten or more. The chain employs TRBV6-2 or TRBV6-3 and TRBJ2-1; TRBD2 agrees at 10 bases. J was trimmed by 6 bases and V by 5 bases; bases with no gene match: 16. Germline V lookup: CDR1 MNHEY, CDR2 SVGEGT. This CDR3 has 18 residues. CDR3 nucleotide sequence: TGTGCCAGCAGTCGCGCCCTCTCTAGCGGGGGAAGGTTCAATGAGCAGTTCTTC. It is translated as CASSRALSSGGRFNEQFF.

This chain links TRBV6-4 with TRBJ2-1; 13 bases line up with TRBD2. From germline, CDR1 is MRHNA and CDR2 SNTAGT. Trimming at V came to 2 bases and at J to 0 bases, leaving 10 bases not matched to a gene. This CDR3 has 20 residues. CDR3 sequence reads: CASSDTLAGGRGDSYNEQFF. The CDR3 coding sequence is TGTGCCAGCAGTGACACACTAGCGGGAGGGAGGGGGGACTCCTACAATGAGCAGTTCTTC.

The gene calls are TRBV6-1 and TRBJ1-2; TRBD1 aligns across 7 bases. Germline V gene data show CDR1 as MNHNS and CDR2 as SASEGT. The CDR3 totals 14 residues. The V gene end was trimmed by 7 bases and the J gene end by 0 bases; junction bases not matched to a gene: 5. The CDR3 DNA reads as TGTGCCAGCATATTGGGACAGACTAACTATGGCTACACCTTC. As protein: CASILGQTNYGYTF.

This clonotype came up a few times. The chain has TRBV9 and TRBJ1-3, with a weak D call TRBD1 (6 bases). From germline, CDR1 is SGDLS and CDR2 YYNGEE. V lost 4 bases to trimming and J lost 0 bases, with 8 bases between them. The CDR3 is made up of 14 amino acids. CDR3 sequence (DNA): TGTGCCAGCAGCTACAGGGTCTCTGGAAACACCATATATTTT. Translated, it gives CASSYRVSGNTIYF.

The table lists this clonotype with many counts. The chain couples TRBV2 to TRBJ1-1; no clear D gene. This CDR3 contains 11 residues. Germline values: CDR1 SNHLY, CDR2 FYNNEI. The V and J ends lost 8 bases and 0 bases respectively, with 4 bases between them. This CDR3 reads CASAMNTEAFF. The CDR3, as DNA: TGTGCCAGCGCAATGAACACTGAAGCTTTCTTT.

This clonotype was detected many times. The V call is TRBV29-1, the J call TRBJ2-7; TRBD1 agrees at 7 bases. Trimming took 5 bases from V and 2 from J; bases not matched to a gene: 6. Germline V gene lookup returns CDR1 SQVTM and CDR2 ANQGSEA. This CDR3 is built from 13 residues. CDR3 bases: TGCAGCGTTTCACAGGGGCACCCCTACGAGCAGTACTTC. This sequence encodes CSVSQGHPYEQYF.

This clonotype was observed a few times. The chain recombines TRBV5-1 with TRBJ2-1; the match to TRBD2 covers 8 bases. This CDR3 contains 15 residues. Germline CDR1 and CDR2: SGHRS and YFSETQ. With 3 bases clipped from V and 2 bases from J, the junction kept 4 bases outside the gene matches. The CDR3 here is CASSSGLVAYNEQFF. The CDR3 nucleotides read TGCGCCAGCAGCTCGGGACTAGTAGCCTACAATGAGCAGTTCTTC.